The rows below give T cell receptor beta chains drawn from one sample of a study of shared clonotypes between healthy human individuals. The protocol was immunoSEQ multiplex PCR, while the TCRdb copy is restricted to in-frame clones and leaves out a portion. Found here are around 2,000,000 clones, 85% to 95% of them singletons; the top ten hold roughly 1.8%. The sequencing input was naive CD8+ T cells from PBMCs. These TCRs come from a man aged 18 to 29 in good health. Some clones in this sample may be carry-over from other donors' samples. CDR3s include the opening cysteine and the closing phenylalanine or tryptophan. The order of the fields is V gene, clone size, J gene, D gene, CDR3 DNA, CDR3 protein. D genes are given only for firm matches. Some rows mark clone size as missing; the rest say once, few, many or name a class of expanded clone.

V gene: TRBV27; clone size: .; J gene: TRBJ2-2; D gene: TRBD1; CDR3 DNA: TGTGCCAGCAGTTCCACGACAGGGATCGGGGAGCTGTTTTTT; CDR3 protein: CASSSTTGIGELFF
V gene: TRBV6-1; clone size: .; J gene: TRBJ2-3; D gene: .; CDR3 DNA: TGTGCCAGCAGTGAATTGCTGTCGTCTACGGCAGATACGCAGTATTTT; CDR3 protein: CASSELLSSTADTQYF
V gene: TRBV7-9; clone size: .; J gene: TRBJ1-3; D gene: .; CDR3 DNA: TGTGCCAGCAGCTTTGGGGGGGACGGAAACACCATATATTTT; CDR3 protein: CASSFGGDGNTIYF
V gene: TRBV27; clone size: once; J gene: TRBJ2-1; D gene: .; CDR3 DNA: TGTGCCAGCAGTTTATTTTCTGGGGTAAGCTACAATGAGCAGTTCTTC; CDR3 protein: CASSLFSGVSYNEQFF
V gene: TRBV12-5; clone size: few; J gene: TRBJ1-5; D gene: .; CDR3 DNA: TGTGCTAGTGGTTTGGTACTGGGGCGGGCTAAGGCCCAGCATTTT; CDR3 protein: CASGLVLGRAKAQHF
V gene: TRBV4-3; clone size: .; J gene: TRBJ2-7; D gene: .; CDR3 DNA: TGCGCCAGCAGCCCGGGTCGTGTCGTGTACGAGCAGTACTTC; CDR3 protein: CASSPGRVVYEQYF
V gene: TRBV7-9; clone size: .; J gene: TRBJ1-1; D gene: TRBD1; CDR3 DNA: TGTGCCAGCAGCCCGACAGGGGCTGAAGCTTTCTTT; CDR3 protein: CASSPTGAEAFF
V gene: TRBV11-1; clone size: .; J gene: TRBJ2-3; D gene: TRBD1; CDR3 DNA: TGTGCCAGCAGTTTAAACAGGGGAACTAGCACAGATACGCAGTATTTT; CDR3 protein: CASSLNRGTSTDTQYF
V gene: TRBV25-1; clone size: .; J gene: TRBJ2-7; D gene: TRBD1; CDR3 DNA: TGTGCCACAAACAGGGGGGACTCCTACGAGCAGTACTTC; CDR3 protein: CATNRGDSYEQYF
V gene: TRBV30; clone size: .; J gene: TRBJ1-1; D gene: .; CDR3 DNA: TGTGCCTGGAATGTTTTGGTATCTGAAGCTTTCTTT; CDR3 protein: CAWNVLVSEAFF
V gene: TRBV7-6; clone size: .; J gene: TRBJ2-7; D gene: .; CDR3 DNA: TGTGCCAGCAGCTTAACCATCGTATCCTACGAGCAGTACTTC; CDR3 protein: CASSLTIVSYEQYF
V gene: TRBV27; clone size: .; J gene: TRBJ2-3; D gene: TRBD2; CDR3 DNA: TGTGCCAGCAAATCGGGACTACACATGTCAGATACGCAGTATTTT; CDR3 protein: CASKSGLHMSDTQYF
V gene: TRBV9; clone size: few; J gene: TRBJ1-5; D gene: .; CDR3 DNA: TGTGCCAGCGGCCGCGCGGGGGGCAATCAGCCCCAGCATTTT; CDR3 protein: CASGRAGGNQPQHF
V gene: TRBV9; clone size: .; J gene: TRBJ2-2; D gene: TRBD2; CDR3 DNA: TGTGCCAGCAGCCTAACCCACGGGGGGACTGTGAACACCGGGGAGCTGTTTTTT; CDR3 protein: CASSLTHGGTVNTGELFF
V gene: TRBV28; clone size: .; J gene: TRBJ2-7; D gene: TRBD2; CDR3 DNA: TGTGCCAGCAGCCCAGGACTAGCCGCATCCTACGAGCAGTACTTC; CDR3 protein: CASSPGLAASYEQYF
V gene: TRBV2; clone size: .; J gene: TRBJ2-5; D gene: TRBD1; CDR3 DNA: TGTGCCAGCACCCTGGGACAGGCAGCAGAGACCCAGTACTTC; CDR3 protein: CASTLGQAAETQYF
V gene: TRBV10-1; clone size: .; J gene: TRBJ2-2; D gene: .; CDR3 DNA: TGCGCCAGCAGTGTCACTCAGAACACCGGGGAGCTGTTTTTT; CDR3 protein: CASSVTQNTGELFF
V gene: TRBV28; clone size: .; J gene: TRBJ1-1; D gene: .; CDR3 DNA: TGTGCCAGCAGTTACGATGGGGGGGCTGGCAGTGCCCCTTTT; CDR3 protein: CASSYDGGAGSAPF
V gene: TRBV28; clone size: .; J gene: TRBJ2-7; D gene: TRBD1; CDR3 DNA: TGTGCCAGCAGCCCCGGGACAGGGGGGTATGAGCAGTACTTC; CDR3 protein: CASSPGTGGYEQYF
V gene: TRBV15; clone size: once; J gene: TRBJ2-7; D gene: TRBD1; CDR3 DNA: TGTGCCACCAGCAGGGACAGGGCGCACGAGCAGTACTTC; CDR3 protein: CATSRDRAHEQYF
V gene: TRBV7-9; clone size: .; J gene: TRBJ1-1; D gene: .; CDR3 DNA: TGTGCCTCACGGGGGGGAAACACTGAAGCTTTCTTT; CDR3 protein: CASRGGNTEAFF
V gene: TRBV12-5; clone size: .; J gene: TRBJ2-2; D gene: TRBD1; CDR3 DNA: TGTGCTAGTGGCCGAGGAGGGACAGGGAACACCGGGGAGCTGTTTTTT; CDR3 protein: CASGRGGTGNTGELFF
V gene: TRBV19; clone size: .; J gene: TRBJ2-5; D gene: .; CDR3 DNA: TGTGCCAGTAGTATTTACAATCGCTGGGAGACCCAGTACTTC; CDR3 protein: CASSIYNRWETQYF
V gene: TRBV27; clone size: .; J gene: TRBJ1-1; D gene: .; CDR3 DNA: TGTGCCAGCAGTTTGAGGCTGGGGACTGAAGCTTTCTTT; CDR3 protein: CASSLRLGTEAFF